This T cell receptor (beta chain) was recovered during a study of memory CD4+ T cells and cytomegalovirus serostatus. The CDR3 has 16 amino acids. V gave up 5 bases and J gave up 1 base, with 17 bases separating them. Germline lookup yields CDR1 LNHDA and CDR2 SQIVND (reference sequence). Single viable CD3+CD4+CD8-CD45RO+ cells were sorted as the memory CD4+ T cells. Generated by immunoSEQ multiplex PCR, the TCRdb table keeps only in-frame clones and is missing some. This sample yields roughly 50,000 clones, of which about 77% are seen a single time; 0.78% belongs to the top ten. This receptor was obtained from an adult in good health and CMV-seronegative. Sequencing input: memory CD4+ T cells from blood. This chain connects TRBV19 to TRBJ1-2; D not certain. CDR3 nucleotide sequence: TGTGCCAGTAGTGCAACCGGGAAGAAGTTTAACTATGGCTACACCTTC. This gives the protein CASSATGKKFNYGYTF.